The 17 T cell receptor beta chains listed next were all sequenced from one sample in a study of memory CD4+ T cells and cytomegalovirus serostatus. Single viable CD3+CD4+CD8-CD45RO+ cells were sorted as the memory CD4+ T cells. Method: immunoSEQ multiplex PCR; TCRdb's copy keeps in-frame clones and lacks some. This table holds 41,000 or so clones, 75% to 85% found once. The sequencing input was memory CD4+ T cells from blood. The receptors stem from an adult in good health and CMV-seronegative.

This sequence joins TRBV6-1 and TRBJ2-7; 8 bases agree with TRBD2. CDR1 MNHNS and CDR2 SASEGT come from the germline V gene. This CDR3 contains 15 residues. V was pared by 9 bases and J by 1 base, with 11 bases of the junction left unmatched. Here the CDR3 reads CASSTSGISSYEQYF. The CDR3 DNA is TGTGCCAGTTCTACTAGCGGAATCTCTTCCTACGAGCAGTACTTC.

The J gene is TRBJ1-6, the V gene TRBV7-3, with 8 nucleotides matching TRBD1. V gave up 5 bases and J gave up 9 bases; unmatched junction bases: 6. CDR1 and CDR2 (germline): SGHTA, FQGTGA. The CDR3 consists of 14 residues. CDR3 sequence (DNA): TGTGCCAGCAGCCTCCAGGGGACAGGTTCACCCCTCCACTTT. Amino acid sequence: CASSLQGTGSPLHF.

This sequence joins TRBV2 and TRBJ1-3, with D perhaps TRBD1 (6 bases). Trimming left V 7 bases short and J 3 bases short, with 16 bases between. CDR3 length: 15 amino acids. Germline V gene sequence: CDR1 SNHLY, CDR2 FYNNEI. CDR3 sequence (DNA): TGTGCCAGCAAAGGGCTCAGGGGTTTTGGAAACACCATATATTTT. Its protein product is CASKGLRGFGNTIYF.

The DNA for the CDR3 is TGCGCCAGCAGCCTAGGGACAGGGAATGGCTACACCTTC. This gives the protein CASSLGTGNGYTF. The V and J genes are TRBV5-1 and TRBJ1-2; TRBD1 agrees at 9 bases. This CDR3 is 13 amino acids long. Germline V gene lookup returns CDR1 SGHRS and CDR2 YFSETQ. After removal of 4 bases from V and 6 bases from J, the junction contained 4 bases not matched to a gene.

This sequence joins TRBV6-1 and TRBJ2-6; D not certain. Germline assignment: CDR1 MNHNS and CDR2 SASEGT. This CDR3 comprises 13 residues. Trimming removed 4 bases from V and 2 bases from J, with 3 bases in between. CDR3 residues: CASSGAGANVLTF. CDR3 coding DNA: TGTGCCAGCAGTGGGGCTGGGGCCAACGTCCTGACTTTC.

This chain links TRBV5-8 with TRBJ1-1; D ambiguous. V was clipped by 6 bases and J by 4 bases, with 7 bases between them. The CDR3 is 11 amino acids. Germline V gene lookup returns CDR1 SGHTS and CDR2 YDEGEE. In nucleotides, the CDR3 is TGTGCCAGCACCTCGCTCACTGAAGCTTTCTTT. This translates into CASTSLTEAFF.

V and J are TRBV18 and TRBJ2-7; 10 bases map to TRBD1. Losses at the gene ends were 8 bases for V and 6 bases for J; bases not matched to a gene: 4. The CDR3 spans 12 residues. Germline CDR1 KGHSH, CDR2 LQKENI. The CDR3 is CASRTGGREQYF. The CDR3 region has the DNA TGTGCCAGCAGGACAGGGGGGCGCGAGCAGTACTTC.

In nucleotides, the CDR3 is TGTGCCAGCAGCTTAGGAGGGGATGACTATGGCTACACCTTC. Residues: CASSLGGDDYGYTF. The genes are TRBV7-3 and TRBJ1-2, with TRBD1 as a possible D gene (5 bases). The CDR3 has 14 residues. The germline V gene has CDR1 SGHTA and CDR2 FQGTGA. Trimming took 2 bases from V and 3 from J, leaving 10 bases between them.

V is TRBV7-8 and J is TRBJ1-1; 7 bases fit TRBD1. This CDR3 is 15 amino acids long. The V gene's germline CDR1 is SGHVS and CDR2 FQNEAQ. V gave up 5 bases and J gave up 1 base; unmatched junction bases: 7. The CDR3 coding sequence is TGTGCCAGCAGCCCGAGACAGGGATCGAACACTGAAGCTTTCTTT. It encodes CASSPRQGSNTEAFF.

This rearrangement joins TRBV25-1 to TRBJ2-5; 11 bases agree with TRBD2. V gave up 2 bases and J gave up 5 bases; unmatched junction bases: 10. This CDR3 is 17 amino acids long. CDR1 is MGHDK, CDR2 SYGVNS, per germline. CDR3 region: CASSEGLDSGGAETQYF. The CDR3 nucleotides read TGTGCCAGCAGTGAAGGTTTGGATAGCGGGGGGGCGGAGACCCAGTACTTC.

The V call is TRBV14, the J call TRBJ1-1; no firm D call. This CDR3 comprises 14 residues. The ends were cut back, 2 bases at V and 3 bases at J, with 10 bases in the middle. Looked up from germline, CDR1 is SGHDN and CDR2 is FVKESK. CDR3 bases: TGTGCCAGCAGCCAACTTTTTGGGGACACTGAAGCTTTCTTT. It encodes CASSQLFGDTEAFF.

The V call is TRBV18, the J call TRBJ1-1; D perhaps matches TRBD1 (5 bases). CDR3 length: 17 residues. Trimming left V 2 bases short and J 0 bases short, with 16 bases between. Germline loops: CDR1 KGHSH, CDR2 LQKENI. The CDR3 spells CASSPTLPGHLNTEAFF. The CDR3, as DNA: TGTGCCAGCTCACCAACGCTGCCAGGGCATTTGAACACTGAAGCTTTCTTT.

The CDR3 sequence is CASSGRSRGGYTF. The CDR3 DNA is TGTGCCAGTAGTGGGAGATCACGAGGGGGCTACACCTTC. The rearrangement joins TRBV19 to TRBJ1-2; D is uncertain. This CDR3 has 13 amino acids. V was cut by 5 bases and J by 8 bases, with 15 bases left in between. Germline-derived CDR1 and CDR2 are LNHDA and SQIVND (reference sequence). Full variable domain (rest looked up from reference TRBV19 and TRBJ1-2): DGGITQSPKYLFRKEGQNVTLSCEQNLNHDAMYWYRQDPGQGLRLIYYSQIVNDFQKGDIAEGYSVSREKKESFPLTVTSAQKNPTAFYLCASSGRSRGGYTFGSGTRLTVV.

The CDR3 nucleotides read TGCGCCAGCAGCTCCAGGGCTCTCTATGGCTACACCTTC. Translated, it gives CASSSRALYGYTF. The gene calls are TRBV5-1 and TRBJ1-2; possibly TRBD1 for D (5 bases). Germline-derived CDR1 and CDR2 are SGHRS and YFSETQ. The CDR3 contains 13 residues. Trimming removed 3 bases at V and 4 bases at J, with 10 bases between.

This chain links TRBV7-3 with TRBJ1-1, with 7 nucleotides matching TRBD1. The CDR3 consists of 15 residues. Per germline, CDR1 SGHTA and CDR2 FQGTGA. V gave up 5 bases and J gave up 1 base; unmatched junction bases: 7. This CDR3 is CASSTSGDRNTEAFF. In DNA form, the CDR3 reads TGTGCCAGCAGCACCAGTGGGGACAGGAACACTGAAGCTTTCTTT.

This clone was seen a single time. The chain is built from TRBV27 and TRBJ2-3; the D is unclear. Trimming pared 3 bases from V and 1 base from J, leaving 11 bases between. This CDR3 contains 15 residues. CDR1 is MNHEY, CDR2 SMNVEV, per germline (reference sequence). The DNA for the CDR3 is TGTGCCAGCAGTTTTGCGAGTCACGGCACAGATACGCAGTATTTT. This encodes CASSFASHGTDTQYF.

This CDR3 reads CASYSGGSYNEQFF. The CDR3 nucleotides read TGTGCCAGCTATAGCGGGGGTTCATACAATGAGCAGTTCTTC. This rearrangement joins TRBV27 to TRBJ2-1; 9 positions match TRBD2. Germline V gene lookup returns CDR1 MNHEY and CDR2 SMNVEV (reference sequence). Germline trimming cut 8 bases from V and 4 bases from J; bases unmatched to any gene: 6. The CDR3 runs to 14 residues.